This is a list of T cell receptor beta chains from one sample in a study of Ad26.COV2.S vaccination and SARS-CoV-2 variants. Sequencing used immunoSEQ multiplex PCR; TCRdb keeps in-frame clones, though not all of them. In the table there are roughly 330,000 clones, around 90% of which are singletons. Sequenced material: peripheral blood, taken in a trial of Ad26.COV2.S vaccine versus placebo. Every receptor here comes from a person aged 18-60 years who received the Ad26.COV2.S COVID-19 vaccine or a placebo. Both conserved end residues are part of each CDR3. The order of the fields is J gene, clone size, D gene, V gene, CDR3 protein, CDR3 DNA. A D gene is named only where the DNA matches it firmly. Rows may omit the clone size; those that give it use once, few, many or a size class.

J gene: TRBJ1-2; clone size: -; D gene: -; V gene: TRBV12-3/TRBV12-4; CDR3 protein: CASSLSSYYGYTF; CDR3 DNA: TGTGCCAGCAGTTTAAGTTCCTACTATGGCTACACCTTC
J gene: TRBJ1-5; clone size: -; D gene: -; V gene: TRBV19; CDR3 protein: CASMAYRDSNQPQHF; CDR3 DNA: TGTGCCAGTATGGCGTACAGGGATAGCAATCAGCCCCAGCATTTT
J gene: TRBJ2-7; clone size: -; D gene: -; V gene: TRBV11-2; CDR3 protein: CASSSKGAGGLEQYF; CDR3 DNA: TGTGCCAGCAGCTCCAAGGGGGCGGGGGGCCTGGAGCAGTACTTC
J gene: TRBJ1-2; clone size: -; D gene: -; V gene: TRBV27; CDR3 protein: CASRSTPGTYGYTF; CDR3 DNA: TGTGCCAGCAGATCCACACCCGGGACCTATGGCTACACCTTC
J gene: TRBJ2-7; clone size: -; D gene: -; V gene: TRBV12-5; CDR3 protein: CASGTGQLSYEQYF; CDR3 DNA: TGTGCTAGTGGTACCGGACAGCTCTCCTACGAGCAGTACTTC
J gene: TRBJ2-1; clone size: -; D gene: TRBD2; V gene: TRBV3-1/TRBV3-2; CDR3 protein: CASSQDSREVYPLEQFF; CDR3 DNA: TGTGCCAGCAGCCAAGATTCGCGGGAGGTCTATCCCTTGGAGCAGTTCTTC
J gene: TRBJ2-3; clone size: -; D gene: -; V gene: TRBV7-2; CDR3 protein: CASSLSAGTDTQYF; CDR3 DNA: TGTGCCAGCAGCCTCTCCGCAGGCACAGATACGCAGTATTTT
J gene: TRBJ2-4; clone size: -; D gene: -; V gene: TRBV7-2; CDR3 protein: CASSLVGGRGIQYF; CDR3 DNA: TGTGCCAGCAGCTTAGTTGGTGGTAGGGGGATTCAGTACTTC
J gene: TRBJ2-1; clone size: -; D gene: -; V gene: TRBV11-2; CDR3 protein: CASSEYRVHQFF; CDR3 DNA: TGTGCCAGCAGCGAATACAGGGTTCATCAGTTCTTC
J gene: TRBJ1-3; clone size: -; D gene: -; V gene: TRBV12-3/TRBV12-4; CDR3 protein: CASSSGAGNTIYF; CDR3 DNA: TGTGCCAGCAGTTCAGGGGCAGGAAACACCATATATTTT
J gene: TRBJ1-5; clone size: once; D gene: -; V gene: TRBV18; CDR3 protein: CASSTSPGGVRNQPQHF; CDR3 DNA: TGTGCCAGCTCCACGTCCCCAGGCGGGGTGAGGAATCAGCCCCAGCATTTT
J gene: TRBJ2-1; clone size: -; D gene: -; V gene: TRBV24-1; CDR3 protein: CATSDSAGEGWAFTNEQFF; CDR3 DNA: TGTGCCACCAGTGATTCGGCAGGGGAAGGGTGGGCTTTTACCAATGAGCAGTTCTTC
J gene: TRBJ2-3; clone size: -; D gene: -; V gene: TRBV5-1; CDR3 protein: CASSQPPDTQYF; CDR3 DNA: TGCGCCAGCAGCCAACCCCCAGATACGCAGTATTTT
J gene: TRBJ1-5; clone size: few; D gene: TRBD1; V gene: TRBV5-1; CDR3 protein: CASSLDRGQPQHF; CDR3 DNA: TGCGCCAGCAGCTTGGACAGGGGTCAGCCCCAGCATTTT
J gene: TRBJ1-1; clone size: -; D gene: -; V gene: TRBV5-1; CDR3 protein: CASSLDPNTEAFF; CDR3 DNA: TGCGCCAGCAGCCTCGACCCGAACACTGAAGCTTTCTTT
J gene: TRBJ2-1; clone size: -; D gene: -; V gene: TRBV9; CDR3 protein: CASSVNGGWRGGQFF; CDR3 DNA: TGTGCCAGCAGCGTGAACGGCGGGTGGAGAGGAGGGCAGTTCTTC
J gene: TRBJ1-2; clone size: -; D gene: -; V gene: TRBV5-6; CDR3 protein: CASSLGRGELYGYTF; CDR3 DNA: TGTGCCAGCAGCTTGGGGCGGGGCGAACTTTATGGCTACACCTTC
J gene: TRBJ2-7; clone size: -; D gene: -; V gene: TRBV5-1; CDR3 protein: CASSPDRRKGAYEQYF; CDR3 DNA: TGCGCCAGCAGCCCCGACAGGCGAAAGGGAGCCTACGAGCAGTACTTC
J gene: TRBJ1-4; clone size: -; D gene: -; V gene: TRBV2; CDR3 protein: CASSEAPKRAEKLFF; CDR3 DNA: TGTGCCAGCAGTGAAGCGCCGAAACGGGCTGAAAAACTGTTTTTT
J gene: TRBJ2-1; clone size: -; D gene: -; V gene: TRBV7-2; CDR3 protein: CASSFGTNYEQFF; CDR3 DNA: TGTGCCAGCAGCTTCGGGACCAACTATGAGCAGTTCTTC
J gene: TRBJ2-7; clone size: -; D gene: -; V gene: TRBV19; CDR3 protein: CASSILRGYEQYF; CDR3 DNA: TGTGCCAGTAGTATATTGAGGGGATACGAGCAGTACTTC
J gene: TRBJ1-2; clone size: -; D gene: -; V gene: TRBV6-2/TRBV6-3; CDR3 protein: CASSFGYGYTF; CDR3 DNA: TGTGCCAGCAGTTTCGGGTATGGCTACACCTTC
J gene: TRBJ1-2; clone size: -; D gene: -; V gene: TRBV6-1; CDR3 protein: CASSEIRAVNGYTF; CDR3 DNA: TGTGCCAGCAGTGAAATCCGGGCGGTGAATGGCTACACCTTC
J gene: TRBJ2-1; clone size: -; D gene: -; V gene: TRBV4-1; CDR3 protein: CASSQSIYYNEQFF; CDR3 DNA: TGCGCCAGCAGCCAGTCTATTTACTACAATGAGCAGTTCTTC
J gene: TRBJ2-1; clone size: -; D gene: TRBD2; V gene: TRBV6-2/TRBV6-3; CDR3 protein: CASSYPPGLAVNNEQFF; CDR3 DNA: TGTGCCAGCAGTTACCCCCCGGGACTAGCGGTTAACAATGAGCAGTTCTTC
J gene: TRBJ2-1; clone size: -; D gene: -; V gene: TRBV7-3; CDR3 protein: CASSLTYDRRGLGNNEQFF; CDR3 DNA: TGTGCCAGCAGCTTAACTTATGACCGACGGGGGCTCGGCAACAATGAGCAGTTCTTC
J gene: TRBJ2-1; clone size: -; D gene: -; V gene: TRBV4-2; CDR3 protein: CASSPLESYNEQFF; CDR3 DNA: TGTGCCAGCAGCCCCCTTGAGTCCTACAATGAGCAGTTCTTC
J gene: TRBJ1-4; clone size: -; D gene: TRBD1; V gene: TRBV15; CDR3 protein: CATSRATGGYEKLFF; CDR3 DNA: TGTGCCACCAGCAGAGCTACAGGGGGTTATGAAAAACTGTTTTTT
J gene: TRBJ1-1; clone size: few; D gene: -; V gene: TRBV6-2/TRBV6-3; CDR3 protein: CASSPTTYTEAFF; CDR3 DNA: TGTGCCAGCAGCCCTACGACATACACTGAAGCTTTCTTT
J gene: TRBJ1-1; clone size: once; D gene: -; V gene: TRBV28; CDR3 protein: CASSLYPEAGLGTEAFF; CDR3 DNA: TGTGCCAGCAGTTTATACCCTGAGGCAGGTTTGGGCACTGAAGCTTTCTTT
J gene: TRBJ1-1; clone size: -; D gene: -; V gene: TRBV5-4; CDR3 protein: CASSLEGLPNTEAFF; CDR3 DNA: TGTGCCAGCAGCTTGGAAGGACTCCCGAACACTGAAGCTTTCTTT
J gene: TRBJ1-5; clone size: -; D gene: -; V gene: TRBV25-1; CDR3 protein: CASSVAAANQPQHF; CDR3 DNA: TGTGCCAGCAGTGTAGCGGCAGCCAATCAGCCCCAGCATTTT
J gene: TRBJ1-2; clone size: -; D gene: TRBD1; V gene: TRBV10-1; CDR3 protein: CASSESRGLASGYTF; CDR3 DNA: TGCGCCAGCAGTGAGTCAAGGGGGCTTGCCTCTGGCTACACCTTC
J gene: TRBJ2-3; clone size: -; D gene: -; V gene: TRBV5-1; CDR3 protein: CASSLVSGRANTQYF; CDR3 DNA: TGCGCCAGCAGCTTGGTTTCAGGGCGCGCGAATACGCAGTATTTT
J gene: TRBJ1-2; clone size: -; D gene: -; V gene: TRBV29-1; CDR3 protein: CSVGFLGPYGYTF; CDR3 DNA: TGCAGCGTTGGGTTCCTCGGGCCTTATGGCTACACCTTC
J gene: TRBJ2-1; clone size: -; D gene: -; V gene: TRBV28; CDR3 protein: CATIQLAHNEQFF; CDR3 DNA: TGTGCCACCATACAGTTAGCGCACAATGAGCAGTTCTTC
J gene: TRBJ2-2; clone size: -; D gene: TRBD2; V gene: TRBV7-2; CDR3 protein: CASGPPGLAGGTGELFF; CDR3 DNA: TGTGCCAGCGGACCACCGGGACTAGCGGGGGGAACCGGGGAGCTGTTTTTT
J gene: TRBJ1-3; clone size: -; D gene: -; V gene: TRBV6-5; CDR3 protein: CASTLEASGNTIYF; CDR3 DNA: TGTGCCAGCACCCTGGAAGCCAGCGGAAACACCATATATTTT
J gene: TRBJ2-5; clone size: -; D gene: TRBD2; V gene: TRBV3-1/TRBV3-2; CDR3 protein: CASSQDREGPGGETQYF; CDR3 DNA: TGTGCCAGCAGCCAAGATAGAGAGGGCCCGGGGGGGGAGACCCAGTACTTC
J gene: TRBJ1-1; clone size: -; D gene: -; V gene: TRBV28; CDR3 protein: CASSQGPSSNTEAFF; CDR3 DNA: TGTGCCAGCAGCCAGGGGCCGAGTTCGAACACTGAAGCTTTCTTT
J gene: TRBJ1-1; clone size: -; D gene: TRBD1; V gene: TRBV2; CDR3 protein: CASRGQAMNTEAFF; CDR3 DNA: TGTGCCAGCAGGGGACAGGCGATGAACACTGAAGCTTTCTTT
J gene: TRBJ1-5; clone size: -; D gene: -; V gene: TRBV27; CDR3 protein: CASSFSGSGQPQHF; CDR3 DNA: TGTGCCAGCAGTTTTAGTGGGTCGGGGCAGCCCCAGCATTTT
J gene: TRBJ2-4; clone size: -; D gene: -; V gene: TRBV29-1; CDR3 protein: CSVVEISNIQYF; CDR3 DNA: TGCAGCGTTGTTGAGATCAGTAACATTCAGTACTTC
J gene: TRBJ2-2; clone size: -; D gene: -; V gene: TRBV5-1; CDR3 protein: CASSPRTRAGELFF; CDR3 DNA: TGCGCCAGCAGCCCTCGCACCCGGGCCGGGGAGCTGTTTTTT
J gene: TRBJ1-2; clone size: once; D gene: -; V gene: TRBV6-2/TRBV6-3; CDR3 protein: CASSYRGSSVHGYTF; CDR3 DNA: TGTGCCAGCAGTTACCGGGGATCGTCAGTCCATGGCTACACCTTC
J gene: TRBJ2-7; clone size: -; D gene: -; V gene: TRBV10-3; CDR3 protein: CAISDAGATYEQYF; CDR3 DNA: TGTGCCATCAGTGACGCCGGGGCCACCTACGAGCAGTACTTC
J gene: TRBJ2-3; clone size: once; D gene: TRBD2; V gene: TRBV7-3; CDR3 protein: CASSWGGGTDTQYF; CDR3 DNA: TGTGCCAGCAGCTGGGGCGGGGGTACAGATACGCAGTATTTT
J gene: TRBJ1-6; clone size: few; D gene: TRBD1; V gene: TRBV7-9; CDR3 protein: CASSSGTGGSPLHF; CDR3 DNA: TGTGCCAGCAGCTCAGGGACAGGGGGTTCACCCCTCCACTTT
J gene: TRBJ1-1; clone size: -; D gene: TRBD1; V gene: TRBV5-1; CDR3 protein: CARYLKWGQGGTEAFF; CDR3 DNA: TGCGCCCGCTACCTAAAATGGGGACAGGGCGGGACTGAAGCTTTCTTT
J gene: TRBJ1-3; clone size: -; D gene: -; V gene: TRBV4-3; CDR3 protein: CASSQDLKGVSGNTIYF; CDR3 DNA: TGCGCCAGCAGCCAAGATCTTAAGGGAGTCTCTGGAAACACCATATATTTT
J gene: TRBJ2-2; clone size: -; D gene: -; V gene: TRBV27; CDR3 protein: CASSLWVQAGGAGELFF; CDR3 DNA: TGTGCCAGCAGTTTATGGGTCCAGGCAGGAGGGGCCGGGGAGCTGTTTTTT
J gene: TRBJ2-2; clone size: -; D gene: TRBD2; V gene: TRBV19; CDR3 protein: CASSKTSGGGELFF; CDR3 DNA: TGTGCCAGTAGCAAGACTAGCGGAGGGGGGGAGCTGTTTTTT
J gene: TRBJ2-2; clone size: -; D gene: -; V gene: TRBV25-1; CDR3 protein: CASSIVGGTGELFF; CDR3 DNA: TGTGCCAGCAGTATAGTGGGAGGAACCGGGGAGCTGTTTTTT
J gene: TRBJ2-2; clone size: -; D gene: -; V gene: TRBV4-3; CDR3 protein: CASSPPGGELFF; CDR3 DNA: TGCGCCAGCAGCCCCCCGGGCGGGGAGCTGTTTTTT